This T cell receptor beta chain comes out of a study of cytomegalovirus exposure and HLA in healthy donors. Notes on this clone: The antigen remains unidentified.

A multiplex PCR was run with 60 Vbeta primers and 13 Jbeta primers. Clones were read by immunoSEQ multiplex PCR, and TCRdb kept only the in-frame ones, dropping some. The data contain 110,000 or so clones, roughly 80% of them singletons. Looked up from germline, CDR1 is SGHNT and CDR2 is YYREEE (reference sequence). This CDR3 contains 14 residues. The ends lost 1 base at V and 3 bases at J; junction bases unmatched: 3. Findings of the study overall: Earlier analysis found most TCR beta V segments productive about 87% or about 30% of the time.

V gene TRBV5-4 combines with J gene TRBJ1-1; 7 nucleotides match TRBD1. Material: PBMCs. The receptor's source is a man aged 50-59 years in good health and CMV-seropositive. CDR3: CASSLQGVDTEAFF. CDR3 coding DNA: TGTGCCAGCAGCTTGCAGGGGGTGGACACTGAAGCTTTCTTT.